These T cell receptor beta chains were read from a single sample in a study of blood T cell repertoires in COVID-19. Only in-frame clones appear in the TCRdb table, and some are missing; sequencing was by immunoSEQ multiplex PCR. The repertoire holds 65,000 to 70,000 clones, about 86% seen once, with 3.5% to 4.5% in the top ten. Sequenced sample: peripheral blood. Receptors were obtained from a man in his fifties with acute or convalescent COVID-19. Both conserved end residues are part of each CDR3. D genes are given only for firm matches. A clone size is listed for some rows: how often the clone was seen (once, few, many), or a class if it is expanded.

J gene | D gene | V gene | clone size | CDR3 DNA | CDR3 protein
TRBJ2-7 | TRBD1 | TRBV27 | NA | TGTGCCAGCAGTTTGGGCAGGGGGCTCTACGAGCAGTACTTC | CASSLGRGLYEQYF
TRBJ2-7 | TRBD1 | TRBV4-1 | few | TGCGCCAGCAGCCAGGCGACCGGGACAGGACAATACGAGCAGTACTTC | CASSQATGTGQYEQYF
TRBJ1-2 | NA | TRBV19 | NA | TGTGCCAGTTCAGGTCGTCACTATGGCTACACCTTC | CASSGRHYGYTF
TRBJ1-5 | NA | TRBV28 | NA | TGTGCCAGCAGTTCGGGACTGGTCAATCAGCCCCAGCATTTT | CASSSGLVNQPQHF
TRBJ2-7 | NA | TRBV7-9 | NA | TGTGCCAGCAGCTTGTGGCCATCCGAGCAGTACTTC | CASSLWPSEQYF
TRBJ2-7 | TRBD1 | TRBV5-1 | many | TGCGCCAGCAGGTTCCAGCCAGGACAGGGGTACGAGCAGTACTTC | CASRFQPGQGYEQYF
TRBJ1-6 | NA | TRBV24-1 | once | TGTGCCACCACCCGGGGATATAATTCACCCCTCCACTTT | CATTRGYNSPLHF
TRBJ1-5 | TRBD1 | TRBV24-1 | NA | TGTGCCACCAGTGATTCACAGGGGATTAGCAATCAGCCCCAGCATTTT | CATSDSQGISNQPQHF
TRBJ2-5 | TRBD1 | TRBV4-1 | NA | TGCGCCAGCAGCCAAAATTTCCGGGACAGGGAAGAGACCCAGTACTTC | CASSQNFRDREETQYF
TRBJ1-1 | TRBD1 | TRBV7-8 | NA | TGTGCCAGCAGCAGACAGGGGGGGAACACTGAAGCTTTCTTT | CASSRQGGNTEAFF
TRBJ2-5 | TRBD2 | TRBV27 | NA | TGTGCCAGCAGTTTCGGACTAGCTGGCCCGGAGACCCAGTACTTC | CASSFGLAGPETQYF
TRBJ1-1 | NA | TRBV6-5 | NA | TGTGCCAGCAGTATGGGAGGGGCTGGTTACACTGAAGCTTTCTTT | CASSMGGAGYTEAFF
TRBJ2-7 | NA | TRBV6-5 | NA | TGTGCCAGCAGTTACTCGAGGCAGGGTCCTGGGGAGCAGTACTTC | CASSYSRQGPGEQYF
TRBJ2-3 | TRBD2 | TRBV6-6 | NA | TGTGCCAGCAGTTACCGGGGAGGGAGCACAGATACGCAGTATTTT | CASSYRGGSTDTQYF
TRBJ2-5 | NA | TRBV18 | NA | TGTGCCAGCTCACCACGTGCAGGGGCCGAAGAGACCCAGTACTTC | CASSPRAGAEETQYF
TRBJ1-4 | NA | TRBV21-1 | NA | TGTGCCAGCAGCGCAAATAGAGACAGGGGAGGGCCTTATGAAAAACTGTTTTTT | CASSANRDRGGPYEKLFF
TRBJ2-1 | TRBD1 | TRBV6-5 | NA | TGTGCCAGCAGTTCGTCAGGGGGCAACAATGAGCAGTTCTTC | CASSSSGGNNEQFF
TRBJ1-2 | TRBD1 | TRBV19 | NA | TGTGCCAGTAGTACCTGGGACAGGGGGTACTATGGCTACACCTTC | CASSTWDRGYYGYTF
TRBJ2-2 | NA | TRBV24-1 | NA | TGTGCCACCCCGAAGAGGCTTTGGACAGATACGAACACCGGGGAGCTGTTTTTT | CATPKRLWTDTNTGELFF
TRBJ2-1 | NA | TRBV5-6 | once | TGTGCCAGCAGCCCGGGGTATGGCGGGGAGCTTTACAATGAGCAGTTCTTC | CASSPGYGGELYNEQFF
TRBJ1-5 | TRBD1 | TRBV18 | few | TGTGCCAGCTCCCCCCGAAGAGGGGGACAGGGACACCAGCCCCAGCATTTT | CASSPRRGGQGHQPQHF
TRBJ2-2 | TRBD2 | TRBV7-9 | few | TGTGCCAGCAGCGCCCGGCTAGCGGGAGTTTCCGGGGAGCTGTTTTTT | CASSARLAGVSGELFF
TRBJ1-2 | TRBD1 | TRBV7-6 | once | TGTGCCAGCACCTTAGAATCAGGCAGGGGGACGGGTACCTTC | CASTLESGRGTGTF
TRBJ2-2 | NA | TRBV11-2 | NA | TGTGCCCTAGTGGCGAACACCGGGGAGCTGTTTTTT | CALVANTGELFF
TRBJ1-1 | TRBD1 | TRBV6-5 | NA | TGTGCCAGCATTGCTCGGACAGGAGGGAACACTGAAGCTTTCTTT | CASIARTGGNTEAFF
TRBJ2-5 | TRBD1 | TRBV5-4 | once | TGTGCCAGCAGCCAGCAGGGGGCAGAGACCCAGTACTTC | CASSQQGAETQYF
TRBJ2-7 | TRBD1 | TRBV6-5 | NA | TGTGCCAGCAGTTCGCGGACAGGGGGCTACGAGCAGTACTTC | CASSSRTGGYEQYF
TRBJ1-1 | NA | TRBV19 | once | TGTGCCAGTAGTATTAAGGACAGAATAAACACTGAAGCTTTCTTT | CASSIKDRINTEAFF
TRBJ1-2 | TRBD1 | TRBV9 | once | TGTGCCAGCAGCCTCGGACAGGGGGCTGGCTACACCTTC | CASSLGQGAGYTF
TRBJ1-2 | TRBD1 | TRBV6-1 | NA | TGTGCCAGCAGTCAAGAATACAGGGGAAATGGCTACACCTTC | CASSQEYRGNGYTF
TRBJ2-5 | NA | TRBV2 | NA | TGTGCCAGCACTTTGGAGACCCAGTACTTC | CASTLETQYF
TRBJ1-1 | NA | TRBV10-1 | NA | TGCGCCAGCAGTGAGTTTCGGTGGACTGAAGCTTTCTTT | CASSEFRWTEAFF
TRBJ1-1 | TRBD1 | TRBV5-1 | NA | TGCGCCAGCAGCCTACGTGACAGGGGGGCCACTGAAGCTTTCTTT | CASSLRDRGATEAFF
TRBJ2-7 | NA | TRBV2 | once | TGTGCCAGCAGGGTTAACAGGGACCACGAGCAGTACTTC | CASRVNRDHEQYF
TRBJ2-3 | NA | TRBV27 | NA | TGTGCCAGCAGTTTTGGGACTGGTCTCGTAGATACGCAGTATTTT | CASSFGTGLVDTQYF
TRBJ2-1 | TRBD2 | TRBV15 | once | TGTGCCACCAGCAGAGTAGGTAGTCCCGGGACTACCTACAATGAGCAGTTCTTC | CATSRVGSPGTTYNEQFF
TRBJ2-6 | NA | TRBV19 | NA | TGTGCCAGTAGTCGGGACTCTGGGGCCAACGTCCTGACTTTC | CASSRDSGANVLTF
TRBJ2-6 | TRBD1 | TRBV5-3 | NA | TGTGCCAGAAGCTTTCAGGGACAGGACGTCCTGACTTTC | CARSFQGQDVLTF
TRBJ2-3 | NA | TRBV19 | NA | TGTGCCAGTAGTCGTCGGGGTAACACAGATACGCAGTATTTT | CASSRRGNTDTQYF